The entry below describes one T cell receptor (beta chain). In the authors' methods: Amplification from reference gene primers served as the basis for estimated nucleated cell counts. Generated by immunoSEQ multiplex PCR, the TCRdb table keeps only in-frame clones and is missing some. Clone size and V and J calls were adopted from that table, with D and trimming inferred from the DNA. The data show 90,000 to 120,000 clones, 70% to 90% seen once. This record belongs to a study of blood T cell repertoires in COVID-19. Germline-derived CDR1 and CDR2 are KGHSH and LQKENI. The CDR3 has 17 amino acids. V was trimmed by 0 bases and J by 3 bases, leaving 15 bases between them.

Input material: peripheral blood. The chain links TRBV18 to TRBJ1-3; D is perhaps TRBD1 (6 bases). The receptor was isolated from a human donor in a cohort sampled during active COVID-19. CDR3 in DNA: TGTGCCAGCTCACCACCGATGGCCCAGGGGTATGGAAACACCATATATTTT. It codes for CASSPPMAQGYGNTIYF.